The 9 T cell receptor beta chains reported below all come from one sample, sequenced in a study of beta chain features in type 1 diabetes. Their recognized antigens are unknown. Study outcomes and limitations: All four CD4+ subsets from Type 1 diabetes patients carried moderately but significantly shorter TCRB CDR3s.

Every isolated RNA sample was fully reverse transcribed, so sequencing captured expressed TCRB transcripts. Repertoires were generated with immunoSEQ multiplex PCR, while TCRdb's copy carries only in-frame clones and drops some. The data contain roughly 340,000 clones, 10% to 15% of them singletons. Material for sequencing was naive CD4+ T cells from blood. The receptors come from a woman under 30 with type 1 diabetes.

The J gene is TRBJ2-5, the V gene TRBV6-6; D is perhaps TRBD1 (5 bases). The CDR3 is 16 residues long. The ends were cut back, 6 bases at V and 1 base at J, with 18 bases in the middle. Germline CDR1 reads MNHNY; CDR2 reads SVGAGI (reference sequence). CDR3 DNA: TGTGCCAGCAGCAAAAGACAGAGCAGAACCCAAGAGACCCAGTACTTC. Translation gives CASSKRQSRTQETQYF.

A few counts support this clone. The chain combines TRBV14 with TRBJ2-5, with D possibly matching TRBD1 (6 bases). Germline loops: CDR1 SGHDN, CDR2 FVKESK. The CDR3 runs 17 residues. V lost 4 bases, J lost 0 bases, and 18 bases lay in between. CDR3 sequence reads: CASSLPRTRGYQETQYF. CDR3 nucleotides: TGTGCCAGCAGCCTCCCGAGGACGAGGGGGTACCAAGAGACCCAGTACTTC.

The V call is TRBV5-1, the J call TRBJ1-1; TRBD1 might be the D (6 bases). The CDR3 runs 13 residues. Germline loops: CDR1 SGHRS, CDR2 YFSETQ. Trimming left V 4 bases short and J 1 base short, with 8 bases between. The CDR3 bases are TGCGCCAGCAGCCGGGACACGAACACTGAAGCTTTCTTT. The encoded protein is CASSRDTNTEAFF.

This chain connects TRBV10-3 to TRBJ2-5, with 9 positions matching TRBD1. CDR3 length: 14 amino acids. Germline trimming cut 6 bases from V and 2 bases from J; bases unmatched to any gene: 4. In germline, CDR1 is ENHRY, CDR2 SYGVKD. The CDR3 sequence: CAIRDGQGQETQYF. The CDR3 bases are TGTGCCATCAGAGACGGACAGGGGCAAGAGACCCAGTACTTC.

This clone has a handful of counts. The DNA for the CDR3 is TGTGCCAGCAGCCGACGACAGGGAGGAGACCAGCCCCAGCATTTT. Amino acids: CASSRRQGGDQPQHF. The chain carries TRBV6-6 and TRBJ1-5; 7 bases agree with TRBD1. Losses at the gene ends were 6 bases for V and 7 bases for J; bases not matched to a gene: 12. This CDR3 has 15 amino acids. The germline V gene encodes CDR1 MNHNY and CDR2 SVGAGI (reference sequence).

This clone was detected a few times. The chain has TRBV2 and TRBJ1-2; perhaps TRBD1 as D (5 bases). V dropped 8 bases and J dropped 4 bases, with 14 bases sitting between them. From germline, CDR1 is SNHLY and CDR2 FYNNEI. The CDR3 contains 13 residues. CDR3 protein: CASHAEGSYGYTF. The CDR3 DNA sequence: TGTGCCAGCCACGCGGAGGGGAGCTATGGCTACACCTTC.

This clone was counted between two and nine times. The V and J genes are TRBV4-1 and TRBJ2-7; TRBD2 might be the D (7 bases). V was shortened by 0 bases and J by 7 bases, with 10 bases between the two germline ends. CDR3 length: 13 residues. Germline loops: CDR1 MGHRA, CDR2 YSYEKL. As DNA, the CDR3 is TGCGCCAGCAGCCAAGAAGGGGGGGGTGAGCAGTACTTC. Amino acids: CASSQEGGGEQYF.

This chain uses TRBV4-2 with TRBJ2-7; possible D gene TRBD2, 5 bases. Per germline, CDR1 LGHNA and CDR2 YNFKEQ. This CDR3 contains 16 residues. The V gene lost 2 bases and the J gene lost 2 bases, with 16 bases spanning the gap. The CDR3, as DNA: TGTGCCAGCAGCCAACCCCCGGGAACCCATCCCTACGAGCAGTACTTC. It codes for CASSQPPGTHPYEQYF.

The chain employs TRBV27 and TRBJ1-2; D gene uncertain. V lost 1 base to trimming and J lost 3 bases, with 9 bases between them. This CDR3 has 14 amino acids. Germline CDR1 reads MNHEY; CDR2 reads SMNVEV (reference sequence). The CDR3 spells CASSLWAGDYGYTF. CDR3 sequence (DNA): TGTGCCAGCAGTTTATGGGCCGGGGACTATGGCTACACCTTC.